This entry concerns a single TCR beta chain. These data belong to a study of PD-L1 blockade in urothelial cancer. Time point described: pretreatment peripheral blood. The protocol was immunoSEQ multiplex PCR, while the TCRdb copy is restricted to in-frame clones and leaves out a portion. Here the sample spans 72,000 or so clones, roughly 86% being singletons. The sample consisted of PBMCs, taken around atezolizumab (anti-PD-L1) treatment. This TCR was recovered from a man between 60 and 75 years old with urothelial cancer.

CDR3 amino acids: CASSFGTGLAGVGEQFF. CDR3 nucleotide sequence: TGTGCCAGCAGCTTCGGGACGGGACTAGCGGGGGTCGGAGAGCAGTTCTTC. The genes are TRBV7-9 and TRBJ2-1, with 14 bases lining up with TRBD2. The CDR3 runs to 17 residues. V gave up 3 bases and J gave up 10 bases; unmatched junction bases: 11. Germline CDR1 SEHNR, CDR2 FQNEAQ (reference sequence). The full variable domain, its missing parts supplied by reference TRBV7-9 and TRBJ2-1, is DTGVSQNPRHKITKRGQNVTFRCDPISEHNRLYWYRQTLGQGPEFLTYFQNEAQLEKSRLLSDRFSAERPKGSFSTLEIQRTEQGDSAMYLCASSFGTGLAGVGEQFFGPGTRLTVL.